The 21 T cell receptor beta chains in this list originate from one sample, sequenced in a study of blood T cell repertoires in COVID-19 (dated by TCRdb to 2020 to 2022). Libraries were constructed by the immunoSEQ multiplex PCR assay. This immuneACCESS table, as held by TCRdb, lists in-frame sequences with V and J called but not all clones. Of the missing ones, under half trace to an unresolved V gene in checked studies; the others have no known cause. A total of 150,000 to 250,000 clones appear in this sample, about 86% of them only once. Over 6.5% of the sample belongs to the ten largest clones. Sequences were obtained from PBMCs or T cells enriched from blood (not recorded which). These receptors were obtained from a man aged 35 to 55 who had recovered from COVID-19.

This chain uses TRBV10-2 with TRBJ2-2; 15 nucleotides align to TRBD2. Unmatched junction bases numbered 5, after V lost 6 bases and J lost 0 bases. The CDR3 spans 18 residues. Germline V gene sequence: CDR1 WSHSY, CDR2 SAAADI. The CDR3, as DNA: TGCGCCAGCAGATGGGGACTAGCGGGGGGCGCGAACACCGGGGAGCTGTTTTTT. Protein sequence: CASRWGLAGGANTGELFF.

The chain has TRBV7-3 and TRBJ2-3; 10 bases are shared with TRBD2. The CDR3 sequence is 18 residues long. The germline gives CDR1 SGHTA, CDR2 FQGTGA. J was trimmed by 4 bases and V by 5 bases; bases with no gene match: 15. The CDR3 region has the DNA TGTGCCAGCAGCCCACGAGGCCAGCGGGGGGGCCTGGCAGATACGCAGTATTTT. Translated, it gives CASSPRGQRGGLADTQYF.

With regard to this clone: Within the sample, other DNA sequences also encode this same CDR3. The rearrangement joins TRBV5-1 to TRBJ1-1; 7 positions agree with TRBD1. V shed 4 bases, J shed 2 bases, and the junction held 5 bases outside the gene matches. Germline V gene lookup returns CDR1 SGHRS and CDR2 YFSETQ. This CDR3 spans 14 amino acids. This CDR3 reads CASSPRTGNTEAFF. The CDR3 DNA is TGCGCCAGCAGCCCCCGGACAGGAAACACTGAAGCTTTCTTT.

J is TRBJ1-1 and V is TRBV7-5; the table's D call, TRBD1, has no DNA check behind it. TRBV7-5 is assigned pseudogene status. CDR3 length: 15 residues. CDR3 DNA: TGTGCCAGAAGCTTAGGCACGGGGACAGCCACTGAAGCTTTCTTT. Protein product: CARSLGTGTATEAFF.

This sequence joins TRBV2 and TRBJ1-1; maybe TRBD1 (5 bases). The CDR3 is 14 residues long. Germline V gene data show CDR1 as SNHLY and CDR2 as FYNNEI. V shed 4 bases and J shed 2 bases, with 11 bases lying between them. The CDR3 loop reads CASSVARTNTEAFF. DNA of the CDR3: TGTGCCAGCAGTGTGGCCAGGACAAACACTGAAGCTTTCTTT.

The J gene is TRBJ1-2, the V gene TRBV12-3 or TRBV12-4; weak D call: TRBD1 (5 bases). CDR3 length: 13 amino acids. Trimming cost V 6 bases and J 4 bases, with 12 bases left between them. DNA for the CDR3: TGTGCCAGCAGGGACCAGGGACTCTATGGCTACACCTTC. It codes for CASRDQGLYGYTF.

The chain recombines TRBV10-3 with TRBJ2-5; TRBD1 agrees at 7 bases. The germline gives CDR1 ENHRY, CDR2 SYGVKD. The CDR3 has 13 residues. V was clipped by 8 bases and J by 1 base; unmatched bases: 4. CDR3 protein: CAILGDSQETQYF. Written as DNA, the CDR3 is TGTGCCATCCTGGGGGACAGCCAAGAGACCCAGTACTTC.

The V gene is TRBV9, the J gene TRBJ2-5, with 7 bases aligning to TRBD2. CDR1 SGDLS and CDR2 YYNGEE come from the germline V gene. The CDR3 length is 17 residues. With 0 bases clipped from V and 0 bases from J, the junction kept 8 bases outside the gene matches. This CDR3 is CASSVGGLPANQETQYF. The CDR3 DNA is TGTGCCAGCAGCGTAGGGGGACTACCAGCGAACCAAGAGACCCAGTACTTC.

The gene calls are TRBV5-1 and TRBJ1-3; D unclear. Per germline, CDR1 SGHRS and CDR2 YFSETQ. This CDR3 spans 15 amino acids. V shed 1 base and J shed 0 bases, with 8 bases lying between them. The CDR3 DNA is TGCGCCAGCAGCTTGTCCTATAACTCTGGAAACACCATATATTTT. Its translation: CASSLSYNSGNTIYF.

The gene calls are TRBV27 and TRBJ1-5; 8 bases are shared with TRBD1. Germline V gives CDR1 MNHEY, CDR2 SMNVEV (reference sequence). There are 17 residues in the CDR3. Trimming removed 0 bases from V and 0 bases from J; junction bases left unmatched: 4. CDR3 amino acids: CASSLSQGDYSNQPQHF. In DNA form, the CDR3 reads TGTGCCAGCAGTTTATCACAGGGGGACTATAGCAATCAGCCCCAGCATTTT.

This clone showed up just once. This chain connects TRBV20-1 to TRBJ1-5; 7 nucleotides match TRBD1. V trimming: 3 bases; J trimming: 5 bases; junction bases outside the gene matches: 4. CDR1 is DFQATT, CDR2 SNEGSKA, per germline (reference sequence). The CDR3 totals 13 residues. In DNA form, the CDR3 reads TGCAGTGCTAGTCAGGGGGTAGATCAGCCCCAGCATTTT. Translated, it gives CSASQGVDQPQHF.

The rearrangement joins TRBV11-2 to TRBJ2-7; weak D call: TRBD1 (6 bases). The CDR3 is made up of 14 amino acids. The V end lost 1 base, the J end lost 3 bases, and 10 bases lay between the germline ends. The V gene's germline CDR1 is SGHAT and CDR2 FQNNGV. The CDR3 DNA is TGTGCCAGCAGCTTAGGACAGGAGCTCTACGAGCAGTACTTC. It codes for CASSLGQELYEQYF.

The chain combines TRBV11-2 with TRBJ2-7; TRBD2 is a possible D gene (6 bases). Germline CDR1 reads SGHAT; CDR2 reads FQNNGV. The CDR3 covers 14 residues. The V and J ends lost 4 bases and 4 bases respectively, with 14 bases between them. This CDR3 is CASSSAGNKYEQYF. CDR3 coding DNA: TGTGCCAGCAGCTCTGCGGGGAATAAGTACGAGCAGTACTTC.

CDR3 in DNA: TGTGCCTGTCGCCCTTACAGTTCCTCTGGAAACACCATATATTTT. Amino acids: CACRPYSSSGNTIYF. This chain joins TRBV30 and TRBJ1-3; the D is unclear. Germline loops: CDR1 GTSNPN, CDR2 SVGIG (reference sequence). This CDR3 contains 15 residues. V dropped 6 bases and J dropped 0 bases, with 15 bases sitting between them.

V and J are TRBV18 and TRBJ2-7; D is perhaps TRBD1 (6 bases). Trimming pared 3 bases from V and 1 base from J, leaving 13 bases between. This CDR3 contains 15 residues. CDR1 is KGHSH, CDR2 LQKENI, per germline. The CDR3 DNA is TGTGCCAGCTCACCCTCCACAGGGATATCCTACGAGCAGTACTTC. This codes for CASSPSTGISYEQYF.

The V and J genes are TRBV5-5 and TRBJ1-4; the D is unclear. Germline lookup yields CDR1 SGHKS and CDR2 YYEKEE (reference sequence). CDR3 size: 13 residues. Trimming took off 0 bases at V and 8 bases at J, with 8 bases between the two ends. The DNA of the CDR3 is TGTGCCAGCAGCTTGGAACACCAGGAAAAACTGTTTTTT. Protein: CASSLEHQEKLFF.

This clone was seen a handful of times. The gene calls are TRBV3-1 (or the pseudogene TRBV3-2) and TRBJ1-1; no clear D. Trimming shortened V by 5 bases and J by 2 bases, and 24 bases separated the two germline ends. The CDR3 runs 18 residues. CDR1 is LGHDT and CDR2 is YNNKEL in the germline V gene (reference sequence). This CDR3 reads CASSTRTRLRIANTEAFF. The CDR3 nucleotides are TGTGCCAGCAGCACACGTACGCGGCTTCGGATAGCTAACACTGAAGCTTTCTTT.

The sample holds one count of this clone. This rearrangement joins TRBV5-1 to TRBJ2-3; 9 positions agree with TRBD1. J lost 2 bases, V lost 3 bases, and 1 base had no gene match. The CDR3 has 14 amino acids. Germline V gene lookup returns CDR1 SGHRS and CDR2 YFSETQ. CDR3 DNA: TGCGCCAGCAGCTGGGACAGGGACACAGATACGCAGTATTTT. Its protein is CASSWDRDTDTQYF.

The chain couples TRBV6-5 to TRBJ1-5; no clear D. Germline loops: CDR1 MNHEY, CDR2 SVGAGI. The V end lost 6 bases, the J end lost 7 bases, and 10 bases lay between the germline ends. The CDR3 is 12 residues long. The CDR3 nucleotides read TGTGCCAGCAGCAAGCTCGGGCAGCCCCAGCATTTT. Its translation: CASSKLGQPQHF.

V usage is TRBV3-1 (or the pseudogene TRBV3-2) and J usage is TRBJ2-3; 13 bases agree with TRBD2. Germline-derived CDR1 and CDR2 are LGHDT and YNNKEL (reference sequence). Trimming took 4 bases from V and 10 from J; bases not matched to a gene: 8. The CDR3 contains 15 residues. DNA of the CDR3: TGTGCCAGCAGCCCCGGACTAGCGGGGGCAAGCGCGCAGTATTTT. It is translated as CASSPGLAGASAQYF.

The chain has TRBV5-1 and TRBJ2-5; TRBD2 is a possible D gene (6 bases). The V and J ends lost 4 bases and 1 base respectively, with 17 bases between them. This CDR3 is 16 amino acids long. Looked up from germline, CDR1 is SGHRS and CDR2 is YFSETQ. The chain's CDR3 is CASSRGTVGLQETQYF. CDR3 DNA: TGCGCCAGCAGCCGGGGGACCGTGGGCCTCCAAGAGACCCAGTACTTC.